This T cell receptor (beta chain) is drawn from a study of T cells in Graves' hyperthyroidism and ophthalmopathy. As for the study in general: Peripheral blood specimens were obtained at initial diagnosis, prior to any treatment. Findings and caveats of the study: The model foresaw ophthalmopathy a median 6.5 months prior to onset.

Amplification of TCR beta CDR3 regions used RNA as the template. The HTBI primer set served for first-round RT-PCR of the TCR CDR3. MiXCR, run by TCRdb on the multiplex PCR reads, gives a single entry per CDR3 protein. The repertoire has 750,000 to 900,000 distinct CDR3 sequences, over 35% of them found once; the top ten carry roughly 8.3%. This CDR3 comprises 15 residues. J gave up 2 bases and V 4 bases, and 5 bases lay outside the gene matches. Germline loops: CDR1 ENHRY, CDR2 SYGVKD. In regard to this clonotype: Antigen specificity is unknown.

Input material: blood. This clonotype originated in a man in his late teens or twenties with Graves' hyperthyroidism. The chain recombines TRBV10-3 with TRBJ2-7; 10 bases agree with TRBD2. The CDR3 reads CAISGGLAETYEQYF. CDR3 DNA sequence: TGTGCCATCAGTGGAGGACTAGCGGAAACCTACGAGCAGTACTTC.